This T cell receptor beta chain was recovered during a study of brain T cells in children with intractable seizures. Trimming cost V 4 bases and J 4 bases; bases outside gene matches: 2. From germline, CDR1 is MNHEY and CDR2 SVGAGI. The CDR3 spans 15 residues. At least one anti-epileptic drug was given before surgery. Clones were sequenced by immunoSEQ multiplex PCR, and TCRdb holds only the in-frame ones, with some missing. The sample consists of roughly 80,000 clones, 93% of them appearing once. The input for sequencing was peripheral blood, taken at surgery. The clonotype was recovered from a boy under two years old with tuberous sclerosis and intractable seizures. The chain uses TRBV6-5 and TRBJ2-1; 12 bases match TRBD2. CDR3 DNA sequence: TGTGCCAGCAGTTCTAGCGGGAGGGGATACAATGAGCAGTTCTTC. Encoded protein: CASSSSGRGYNEQFF.